The 2 T cell receptor beta chains below come from one sample, sequenced in a study of T-cell memory formation after mild COVID-19. A single record per CDR3 protein comes from TCRdb applying MiXCR to the 5' RACE reads. The table shows about 470,000 distinct CDR3 sequences, with 25% occurring only once. The sequenced sample was PBMCs or a T cell subset sorted from them (not recorded which). All receptors derive from an adult woman who had mild COVID-19 (a few samples of this study predate the infection). Cell type and time point are not known.

This clonotype was seen more than once but under ten times. J is TRBJ1-5 and V is TRBV6-1; TRBD1 matches 8 bases. The CDR3 loop spans 16 amino acids. CDR1 is MNHNS and CDR2 is SASEGT in the germline V gene. The junction had 5 bases not matched to a gene; V was cut back by 1 base and J by 3 bases. CDR3 sequence reads: CASSEGQGYYNQPQHF. The CDR3 coding sequence is TGTGCCAGCAGTGAAGGACAGGGGTACTACAATCAGCCCCAGCATTTT.

The chain uses TRBV5-1 and TRBJ2-3, with 11 positions matching TRBD2. This CDR3 comprises 17 residues. From germline, CDR1 is SGHRS and CDR2 YFSETQ. The trim removed 3 bases at V and 0 bases at J, leaving 6 bases unmatched. CDR3 bases: TGCGCCAGCAGCTCCCCGACTAGCGGGACTAGCACAGATACGCAGTATTTT. This translates into CASSSPTSGTSTDTQYF.